The sequence of this T cell receptor beta chain was determined in a study of blood T cell repertoires in COVID-19. Study details: Samples taken during acute and convalescent COVID-19 were collected in the United States, Italy and Spain. Sample material is recorded as cDNA or gDNA derived from T cells, B-cell-depleted T cells, or PBMCs.

In the source study's methods: Estimation of nucleated cell counts was performed using reference gene primer amplification. TCRdb's copy holds only in-frame clones and misses some; the assay was immunoSEQ multiplex PCR. V and J calls plus clone size are reproduced from that table; the DNA served to infer D and trimming. Among roughly 100,000 clones listed, 70% to 90% were seen once. The germline V and J ends were trimmed by 0 bases and 6 bases, with 12 bases remaining between them. The germline V gene has CDR1 SGHTA and CDR2 FQGNSA. The CDR3 length is 14 residues. Sequencing was done on a sample of peripheral blood. The chain recombines TRBV7-2 with TRBJ2-7; D remains ambiguous. This clonotype was obtained from a man between 40 and 49 years old with active or convalescent COVID-19. The CDR3 DNA is TGTGCCAGCAGCTTAGCCACAGCATGGGCCGAGCAGTACTTC. Translation: CASSLATAWAEQYF. Filled out from reference TRBV7-2 and TRBJ2-7, the complete variable domain reads GAGVSQSPSNKVTEKGKDVELRCDPISGHTALYWYRQSLGQGLEFLIYFQGNSAPDKSGLPSDRFSAERTGGSVSTLTIQRTQQEDSAVYLCASSLATAWAEQYFGPGTRLTVT.